Below, 12 T cell receptor beta chains from the same sample are listed, as sequenced in a study of cytomegalovirus exposure and HLA in healthy donors. The PCR made use of 60 Vbeta and 13 Jbeta primers. The assay was immunoSEQ multiplex PCR, and TCRdb's table has in-frame clones only and misses some. The data contain around 99,000 clones, over 55% of them singletons. The sequenced material came from PBMCs. These receptors all stem from a woman aged 25 to 39 in good health and CMV-seronegative.

V is TRBV29-1 and J is TRBJ2-3; D is perhaps TRBD1 (6 bases). The V end was cut by 4 bases, the J end by 0 bases, with 11 bases between. The germline V gene encodes CDR1 SQVTM and CDR2 ANQGSEA. This CDR3 comprises 14 residues. CDR3 region: CSVGGQSSTDTQYF. The CDR3 nucleotides are TGCAGCGTTGGAGGACAGTCTAGCACAGATACGCAGTATTTT.

The V and J genes are TRBV9 and TRBJ2-7; D may be TRBD1 (6 bases). The CDR3 contains 17 residues. CDR1 and CDR2 (germline): SGDLS, YYNGEE. The V and J ends lost 0 bases and 3 bases respectively, with 19 bases between them. The CDR3 DNA sequence: TGTGCCAGCAGCGTAGCAGGGAGCAGGGGACAACTCTACGAGCAGTACTTC. Amino acids: CASSVAGSRGQLYEQYF.

This clone showed up just once. The rearrangement links TRBV6-5 to TRBJ1-3; D call uncertain. V lost 2 bases, J lost 0 bases, and 11 bases lay in between. The germline gives CDR1 MNHEY, CDR2 SVGAGI. The CDR3 is 16 amino acids. The CDR3 is CASSYAAGSSGNTIYF. The CDR3 DNA follows: TGTGCCAGCAGTTACGCGGCCGGGAGCTCTGGAAACACCATATATTTT.

The CDR3 DNA follows: TGCGCCAGCAGCTCCGGGACAACAGCGGGGCAAGAGACCCAGTACTTC. Translating it yields CASSSGTTAGQETQYF. This sequence joins TRBV5-1 and TRBJ2-5; a weak D match, TRBD2 (7 bases). V lost 3 bases and J lost 2, with 17 bases in between. The CDR3 runs 16 residues. Germline CDR1 is SGHRS and CDR2 is YFSETQ.

The rearrangement joins TRBV27 to TRBJ2-1; D is possibly TRBD2 (5 bases). The germline CDR1 and CDR2 sequences are MNHEY and SMNVEV (reference sequence). The CDR3 extends over 16 amino acids. The V and J ends lost 6 bases and 0 bases respectively, with 15 bases between them. The CDR3 sequence is CASSPGLSNSYNEQFF. The DNA for the CDR3 is TGTGCCAGCAGCCCCGGACTTTCCAACTCCTACAATGAGCAGTTCTTC.

The gene calls are TRBV7-9 and TRBJ2-5, with 11 nucleotides matching TRBD2. The trim removed 2 bases at V and 3 bases at J, leaving 2 bases unmatched. The germline V gene encodes CDR1 SEHNR and CDR2 FQNEAQ (reference sequence). The CDR3 runs to 15 residues. The CDR3 nucleotides are TGTGCCAGCAGCTTAACTAGCGGGAGAAAAGAGACCCAGTACTTC. Translating it yields CASSLTSGRKETQYF.

This chain uses TRBV5-1 with TRBJ2-7, with TRBD1 identical over 9 bases. CDR3 length equals 15 residues. V shed 4 bases, J shed 2 bases, and the junction held 7 bases outside the gene matches. The V gene's germline CDR1 is SGHRS and CDR2 YFSETQ. CDR3: CASSRPGQGAYEQYF. CDR3 sequence (DNA): TGCGCCAGCAGCCGGCCGGGACAGGGAGCCTACGAGCAGTACTTC. Drawing the rest from reference TRBV5-1 and TRBJ2-7, the complete variable domain is KAGVTQTPRYLIKTRGQQVTLSCSPISGHRSVSWYQQTPGQGLQFLFEYFSETQRNKGNFPGRFSGRQFSNSRSEMNVSTLELGDSALYLCASSRPGQGAYEQYFGPGTRLTVT.

Of note for this clone: Compared with germline, one end of the junction differs, possibly owing to a read error. The gene calls are TRBV28 and TRBJ1-2; no definite D call. The germline CDR1 and CDR2 sequences are MDHEN and SYDVKM. The CDR3 contains 15 residues. CDR3 region: CASSPKEFRNYGYNF. The CDR3 nucleotides read TGTGCCAGCAGTCCGAAGGAATTTCGTAACTATGGATACAACTTC.

The chain links TRBV12-5 to TRBJ2-1; 10 bases are shared with TRBD2. V shed 0 bases and J 7 bases; nucleotides not matched to a gene: 3. This CDR3 contains 15 residues. Germline V gene data show CDR1 as LGHNT and CDR2 as FRNRAP. In nucleotides, the CDR3 is TGTGCTAGTGGTTTGGTACTAGCGGGGCCGAATGAGCAGTTCTTC. This translates into CASGLVLAGPNEQFF.

This clone came up a few times. V usage is TRBV27 and J usage is TRBJ1-4; a weak D match, TRBD1 (6 bases). Looked up from germline, CDR1 is MNHEY and CDR2 is SMNVEV (reference sequence). CDR3 length: 14 residues. V dropped 6 bases and J dropped 2 bases, with 10 bases sitting between them. The CDR3: CASRTDRTNEKLFF. CDR3 sequence (DNA): TGTGCCAGCAGGACTGACAGGACTAATGAAAAACTGTTTTTT.

The chain couples TRBV2 to TRBJ2-3; a possible D gene is TRBD1 (5 bases). V dropped 4 bases and J dropped 0 bases, with 11 bases sitting between them. The CDR3 covers 15 residues. Looked up from germline, CDR1 is SNHLY and CDR2 is FYNNEI. CDR3 sequence (DNA): TGTGCCAGCAGTGGTCGCAGGGTCAGCACAGATACGCAGTATTTT. Translated: CASSGRRVSTDTQYF.

With respect to this clone: Compared with germline, one end of the junction differs, possibly owing to a read error. V and J are TRBV30 and TRBJ1-3; 7 nucleotides match TRBD1. The CDR3 consists of 14 residues. Germline CDR1 and CDR2: GTSNPN and SVGIG (reference sequence). Here the CDR3 reads CAWTIGDSGNTIYF. In nucleotides, the CDR3 is TGTGCCTGGACCATCGGGGACAGTGGAAACACTATATATTTT.